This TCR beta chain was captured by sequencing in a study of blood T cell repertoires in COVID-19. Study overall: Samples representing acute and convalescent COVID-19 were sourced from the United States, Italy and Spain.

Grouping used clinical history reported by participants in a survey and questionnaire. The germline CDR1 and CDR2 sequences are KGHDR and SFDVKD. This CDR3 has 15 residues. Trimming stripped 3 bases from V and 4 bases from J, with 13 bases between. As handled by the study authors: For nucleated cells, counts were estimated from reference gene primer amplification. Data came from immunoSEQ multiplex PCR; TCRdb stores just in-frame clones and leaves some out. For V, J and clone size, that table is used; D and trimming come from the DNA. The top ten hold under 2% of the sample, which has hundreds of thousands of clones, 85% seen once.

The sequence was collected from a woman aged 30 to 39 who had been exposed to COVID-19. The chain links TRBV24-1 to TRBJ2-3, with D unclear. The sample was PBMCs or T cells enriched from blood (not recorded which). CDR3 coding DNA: TGTGCCACCAGTGATCCCGGTCCAAGCGCAGATACGCAGTATTTT. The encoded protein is CATSDPGPSADTQYF.